This record covers a single T cell receptor beta chain. This clone was detected once. Its antigen is currently not known. The input lacks base qualities; no much larger clone sits a single base away. The CDR3 numbers 15 residues from cysteine through phenylalanine. Only the CDR3 region is kept as DNA, spanning 45 bases read in frame from base 1. A distance of 14 bases separates the germline ends of V and J, which lose 4 bases and 4 bases respectively. From a lookup of the germline V gene (reference sequence), CDR1 and CDR2 are GTSNPN and SVGIG. The CDR3 regions of human TCRbeta chains were analyzed by immunosequencing. As for how the authors treated the data: TCRs in the repertoires were matched against a reference library of SARS-CoV-2-specific TCRs that had been generated with the MIRA antigen-specificity platform. Breadth was defined as the fraction of unique TCRs that were SARS-CoV-2-associated, and depth was defined as the fraction of total T cells that were SARS-CoV-2-associated. Using the MIRA data, every spike-specific TCR was mapped to the spike region that the TCR reacted to and assigned to either a CD4 or a CD8 class. Log10-transformed breadth and depth values were compared by one-way ANOVA with Sidak's multiple comparisons tests. In its TCRdb copy, this immuneACCESS table keeps in-frame sequences only and misses some clones. Where compared with another copy, unresolved V genes explain less than half of these, and the others have no known cause. V and J calls and clone size are given by that table; D and trimming were obtained from the DNA. This sample gives over 120,000 clones in total; roughly 90% of them show up just once. Less than 3.5% of the sample comes from the top ten.

This sample was taken from a study of T cell responses to AZD1222 COVID-19 vaccine (dated by TCRdb to about 2021). Study-level background: A total of 233 trial participants underwent TCR sequencing, of whom about 210 had received two doses of AZD1222 and approximately 25 had received two doses of the MenACWY control vaccine. Trial participants were enrolled by age into subgroups of 18-55, 56-69 and 70-plus years, and about 150, 27 and 61 TCR-sequenced participants, respectively, were included in these subgroups. Results and caveats for the whole study, not just this receptor: Epitopes outside the regions mutated in the B.1.351 and B.1.1.7 variants were reportedly recognized by nearly half of the unique spike-specific TCRs. CD4 TCRs associated with the vaccine covered the entire spike protein, and the dominant responses were in regions 160-218 and 743-854. After two AZD1222 doses, both the breadth and the depth of spike-specific TCRs were significantly higher than at day 0 and than in MenACWY recipients. Because no day 14 peak-response samples were available, repertoires were characterized only after the peak T cell response. The 56-69-year group was small, and its depth increase did not reach significance, likely because of low power. Conclusions about previously exposed vaccinees are limited because only 6 or 7 AZD1222 recipients were SARS-CoV-2 seropositive at baseline. Most participants were white British and females outnumbered males, and the authors suggested that clonal diversity may have been underestimated.

Sample time point, as interpreted from the label and publication: about 28 days (+/-7) after the second vaccine dose. Because spike-specific TCR depth and breadth did not differ between the two schedules, AZD1222 recipients who got a second dose at roughly 4 weeks were pooled with those who got a second dose at roughly 12 weeks. Samples from vaccinated people were obtained from the UK trials COV001 and COV002, which included a single-blind randomized controlled phase 2/3 trial of AZD1222 (ChAdOx1 nCoV-19) in healthy adults. For TCRbeta chain sequencing, PBMC samples from trial participants were taken at day 0 and at day 28 after the second dose.

The chain employs TRBV30 and TRBJ1-6; TRBD1 is perhaps the D gene, given 5 matching bases. The TCR comes from an adult who received the AZD1222 COVID-19 vaccine. Sequenced here: peripheral blood, sampled 28 days after the second AZD1222 dose. The CDR3 amino acid sequence is: CAWTRGGSYNSPLHF. The DNA sequence is given as TGTGCCTGGACCCGTGGGGGATCTTATAATTCACCCCTCCACTTT.